This TCR beta chain originates from a study of technical replicates of blood from a handful of donors. The protocol was immunoSEQ multiplex PCR, while the TCRdb copy is restricted to in-frame clones and leaves out a portion. This table holds about 67,000 clones, about 97% found once. Looked up from germline, CDR1 is SGHVS and CDR2 is FQNEAQ. V lost 1 base to trimming and J lost 3 bases; unmatched junction nucleotides: 6. The CDR3 extends over 15 amino acids. The receptor was isolated from a human donor in good health. What was sequenced was T cells isolated from PBMCs. The genes are TRBV7-8 and TRBJ2-7; 7 bases map to TRBD2. The CDR3 spells CASSLEPTSHYEQYF. CDR3 nucleotides: TGTGCCAGCAGCTTAGAACCGACTAGCCACTACGAGCAGTACTTC. Full variable domain (missing parts from reference TRBV7-8 and TRBJ2-7): GAGVSQSPRYKVAKRGQDVALRCDPISGHVSLFWYQQALGQGPEFLTYFQNEAQLDKSGLPSDRFFAERPEGSVSTLKIQRTQQEDSAVYLCASSLEPTSHYEQYFGPGTRLTVT.